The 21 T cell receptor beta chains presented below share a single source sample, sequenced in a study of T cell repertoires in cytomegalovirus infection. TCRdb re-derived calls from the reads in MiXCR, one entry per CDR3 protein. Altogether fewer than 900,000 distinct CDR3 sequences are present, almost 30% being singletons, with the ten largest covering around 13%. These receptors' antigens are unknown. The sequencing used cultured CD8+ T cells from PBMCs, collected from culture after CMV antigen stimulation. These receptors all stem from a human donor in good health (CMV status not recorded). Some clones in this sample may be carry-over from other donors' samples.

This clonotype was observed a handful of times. CDR3 in amino acids: CASSAGGGDLYNEQFF. CDR3 in DNA: TGTGCCAGCAGCGCAGGGGGGGGAGACCTATACAATGAGCAGTTCTTC. The rearrangement joins TRBV9 to TRBJ2-1; perhaps D is TRBD1 or TRBD2 (7 bases each). V shed 3 bases and J shed 4 bases, with 17 bases lying between them. CDR1 and CDR2 from the germline V gene are SGDLS and YYNGEE. The CDR3 spans 16 residues.

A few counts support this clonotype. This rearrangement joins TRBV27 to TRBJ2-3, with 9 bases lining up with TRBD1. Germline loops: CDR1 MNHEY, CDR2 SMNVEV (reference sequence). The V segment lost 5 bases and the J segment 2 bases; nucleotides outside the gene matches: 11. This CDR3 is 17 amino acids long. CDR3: CASSTSRTGALTDTQYF. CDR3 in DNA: TGTGCCAGCAGTACCTCGAGGACAGGGGCCCTCACAGATACGCAGTATTTT.

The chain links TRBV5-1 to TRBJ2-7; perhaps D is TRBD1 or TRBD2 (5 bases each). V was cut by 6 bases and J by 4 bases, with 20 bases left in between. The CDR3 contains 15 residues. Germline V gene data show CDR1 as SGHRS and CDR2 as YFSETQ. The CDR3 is CASKGWGRDGYEQYF. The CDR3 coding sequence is TGCGCCAGCAAAGGATGGGGCAGGGACGGGTACGAGCAGTACTTC. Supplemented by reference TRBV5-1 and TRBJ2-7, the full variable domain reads KAGVTQTPRYLIKTRGQQVTLSCSPISGHRSVSWYQQTPGQGLQFLFEYFSETQRNKGNFPGRFSGRQFSNSRSEMNVSTLELGDSALYLCASKGWGRDGYEQYFGPGTRLTVT.

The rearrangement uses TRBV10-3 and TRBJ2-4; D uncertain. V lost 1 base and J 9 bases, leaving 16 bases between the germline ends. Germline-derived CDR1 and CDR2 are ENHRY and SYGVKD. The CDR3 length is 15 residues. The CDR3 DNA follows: TGTGCCATCAGTGAGTTCTCAGGCAAAAGAGGCATTCAGTACTTC. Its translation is CAISEFSGKRGIQYF.

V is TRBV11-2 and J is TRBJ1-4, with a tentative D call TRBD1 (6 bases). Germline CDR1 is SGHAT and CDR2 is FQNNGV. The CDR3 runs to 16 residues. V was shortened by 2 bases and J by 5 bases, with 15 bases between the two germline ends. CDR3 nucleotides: TGTGCCAGCAGCTTAAATTTGGGACAAATGAATGAAAAACTGTTTTTT. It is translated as CASSLNLGQMNEKLFF.

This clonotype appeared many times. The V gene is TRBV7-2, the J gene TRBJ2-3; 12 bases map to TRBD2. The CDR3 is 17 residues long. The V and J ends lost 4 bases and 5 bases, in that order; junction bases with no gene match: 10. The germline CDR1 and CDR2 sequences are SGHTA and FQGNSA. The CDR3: CASSSPASGGAEDTQYF. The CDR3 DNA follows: TGTGCCAGCAGCTCTCCGGCTAGCGGGGGGGCGGAAGATACGCAGTATTTT.

The CDR3 loop is CASKKAGETEAFF. For the CDR3, the DNA is TGTGCCAGTAAAAAGGCAGGGGAGACTGAAGCTTTCTTT. The V and J genes are TRBV19 and TRBJ1-1; D is perhaps TRBD1 (6 bases). The length of the CDR3 is 13 residues. V was cut by 7 bases and J by 5 bases, with 14 bases left in between. Germline V lookup: CDR1 LNHDA, CDR2 SQIVND (reference sequence).

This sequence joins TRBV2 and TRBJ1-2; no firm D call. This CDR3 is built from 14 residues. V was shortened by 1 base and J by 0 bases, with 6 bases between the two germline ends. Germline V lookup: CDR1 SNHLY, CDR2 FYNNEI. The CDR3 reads CASSEVTANYGYTF. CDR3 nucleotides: TGTGCCAGCAGTGAAGTTACAGCTAACTATGGCTACACCTTC.

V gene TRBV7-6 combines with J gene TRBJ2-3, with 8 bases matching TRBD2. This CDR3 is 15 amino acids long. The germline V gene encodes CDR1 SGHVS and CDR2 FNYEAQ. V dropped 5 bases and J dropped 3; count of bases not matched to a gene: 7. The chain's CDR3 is CASSQSGGNTDTQYF. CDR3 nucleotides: TGTGCCAGCAGCCAGAGCGGGGGTAATACAGATACGCAGTATTTT.

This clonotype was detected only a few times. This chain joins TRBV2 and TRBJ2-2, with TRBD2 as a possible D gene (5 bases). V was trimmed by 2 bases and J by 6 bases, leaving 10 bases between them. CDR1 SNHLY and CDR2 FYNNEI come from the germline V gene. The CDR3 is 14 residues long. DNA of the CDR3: TGTGCCAGCAGTGAAATTGGAGGCTCCGGGGAGCTGTTTTTT. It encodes CASSEIGGSGELFF.

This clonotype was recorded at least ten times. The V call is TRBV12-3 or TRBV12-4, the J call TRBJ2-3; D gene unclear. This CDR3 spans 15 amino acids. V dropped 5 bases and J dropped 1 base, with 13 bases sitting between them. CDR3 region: CASSTEYNGTDTQYF. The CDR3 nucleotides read TGTGCCAGCAGTACGGAATATAACGGCACAGATACGCAGTATTTT.

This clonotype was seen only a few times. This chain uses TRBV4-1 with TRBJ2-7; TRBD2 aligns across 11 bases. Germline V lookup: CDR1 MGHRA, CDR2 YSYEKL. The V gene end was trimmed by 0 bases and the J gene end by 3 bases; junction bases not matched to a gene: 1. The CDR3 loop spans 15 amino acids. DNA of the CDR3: TGCGCCAGCAGCCAAGAGACTAGCGGGGACTACGAGCAGTACTTC. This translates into CASSQETSGDYEQYF.

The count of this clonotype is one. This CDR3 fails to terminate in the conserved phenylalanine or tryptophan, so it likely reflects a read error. Here the CDR3 DNA reads TGTGCCAGCAGACAAGGACTAGCGGCCCAAGAGACCCAGTACATC. This sequence encodes CASRQGLAAQETQYI. The chain recombines TRBV27 with TRBJ2-5, with 10 nucleotides matching TRBD2. Germline loops: CDR1 MNHEY, CDR2 SMNVEV (reference sequence). The CDR3 contains 15 residues. With 6 bases clipped from V and 1 base from J, the junction kept 5 bases outside the gene matches.

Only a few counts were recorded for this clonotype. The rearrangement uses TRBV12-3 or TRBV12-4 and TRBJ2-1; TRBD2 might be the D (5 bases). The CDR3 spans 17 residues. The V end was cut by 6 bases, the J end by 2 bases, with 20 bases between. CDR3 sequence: CASRSTRPSTPYNEQFF. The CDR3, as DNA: TGTGCCAGCAGGAGCACTAGACCGAGCACACCCTACAATGAGCAGTTCTTC.

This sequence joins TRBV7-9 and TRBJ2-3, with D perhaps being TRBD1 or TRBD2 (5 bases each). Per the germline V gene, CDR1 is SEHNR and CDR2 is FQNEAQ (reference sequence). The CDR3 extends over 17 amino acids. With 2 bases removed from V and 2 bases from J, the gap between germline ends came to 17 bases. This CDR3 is CASSLPPRDHHTDTQYF. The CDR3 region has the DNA TGTGCCAGCAGCTTACCTCCGAGGGACCACCACACAGATACGCAGTATTTT.

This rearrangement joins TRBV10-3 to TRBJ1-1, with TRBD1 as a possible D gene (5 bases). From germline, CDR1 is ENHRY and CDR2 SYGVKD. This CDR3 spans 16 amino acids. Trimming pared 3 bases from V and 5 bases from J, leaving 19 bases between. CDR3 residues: CAISDPFSGGGTEAFF. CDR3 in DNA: TGTGCCATCAGTGACCCCTTTTCGGGGGGGGGTACTGAAGCTTTCTTT.

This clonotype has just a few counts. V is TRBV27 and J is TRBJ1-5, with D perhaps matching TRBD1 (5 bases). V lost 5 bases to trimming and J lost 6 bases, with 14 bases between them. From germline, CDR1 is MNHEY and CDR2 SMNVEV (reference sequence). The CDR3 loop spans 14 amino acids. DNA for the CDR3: TGTGCCAGCAGTGCGTGGGGCCAGGGTCAGCCCCAGCATTTT. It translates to CASSAWGQGQPQHF.

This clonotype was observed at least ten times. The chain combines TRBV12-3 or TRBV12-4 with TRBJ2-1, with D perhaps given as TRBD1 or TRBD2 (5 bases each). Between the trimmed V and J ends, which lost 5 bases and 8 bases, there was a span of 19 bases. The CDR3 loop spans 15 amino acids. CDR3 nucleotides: TGTGCCAGCAGTCCCGACAGTCCCTGGGACGATGAGCAGTTCTTC. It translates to CASSPDSPWDDEQFF.

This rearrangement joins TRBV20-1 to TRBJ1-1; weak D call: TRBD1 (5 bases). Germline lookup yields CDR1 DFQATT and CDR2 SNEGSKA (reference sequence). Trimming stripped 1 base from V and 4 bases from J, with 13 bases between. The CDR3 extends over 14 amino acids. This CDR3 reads CSARALRGPTEAFF. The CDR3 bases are TGCAGTGCTAGAGCTCTTAGGGGTCCCACTGAAGCTTTCTTT.

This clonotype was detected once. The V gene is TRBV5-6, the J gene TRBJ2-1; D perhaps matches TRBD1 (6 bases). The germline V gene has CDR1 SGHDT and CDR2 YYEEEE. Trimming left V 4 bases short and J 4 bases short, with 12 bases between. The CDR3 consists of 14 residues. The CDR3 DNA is TGTGCCAGCAGCAGCGACAGGAGGTACAATGAGCAGTTCTTC. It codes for CASSSDRRYNEQFF.

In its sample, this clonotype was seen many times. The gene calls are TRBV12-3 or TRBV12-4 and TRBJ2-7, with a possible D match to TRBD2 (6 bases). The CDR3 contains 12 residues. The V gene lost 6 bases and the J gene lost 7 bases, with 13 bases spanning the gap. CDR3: CASSRGTREQYF. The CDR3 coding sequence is TGTGCCAGCAGCCGCGGGACGAGGGAGCAGTACTTC.